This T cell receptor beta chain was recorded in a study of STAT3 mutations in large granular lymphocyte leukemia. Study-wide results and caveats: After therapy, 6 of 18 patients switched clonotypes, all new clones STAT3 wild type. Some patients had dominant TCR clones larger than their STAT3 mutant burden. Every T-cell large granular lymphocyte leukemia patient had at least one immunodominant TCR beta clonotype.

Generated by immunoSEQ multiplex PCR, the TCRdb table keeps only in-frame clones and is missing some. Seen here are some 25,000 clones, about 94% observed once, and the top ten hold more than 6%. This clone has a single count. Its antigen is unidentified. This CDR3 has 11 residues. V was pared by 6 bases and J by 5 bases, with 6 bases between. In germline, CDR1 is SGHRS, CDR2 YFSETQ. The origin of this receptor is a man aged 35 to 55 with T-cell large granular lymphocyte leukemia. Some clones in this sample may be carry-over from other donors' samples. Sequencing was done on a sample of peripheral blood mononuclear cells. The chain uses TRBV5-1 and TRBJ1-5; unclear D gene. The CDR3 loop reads CASNQDQPQHF. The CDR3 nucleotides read TGCGCCAGCAACCAGGATCAGCCCCAGCATTTT. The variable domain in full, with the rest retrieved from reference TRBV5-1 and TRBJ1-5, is KAGVTQTPRYLIKTRGQQVTLSCSPISGHRSVSWYQQTPGQGLQFLFEYFSETQRNKGNFPGRFSGRQFSNSRSEMNVSTLELGDSALYLCASNQDQPQHFGDGTRLSIL.